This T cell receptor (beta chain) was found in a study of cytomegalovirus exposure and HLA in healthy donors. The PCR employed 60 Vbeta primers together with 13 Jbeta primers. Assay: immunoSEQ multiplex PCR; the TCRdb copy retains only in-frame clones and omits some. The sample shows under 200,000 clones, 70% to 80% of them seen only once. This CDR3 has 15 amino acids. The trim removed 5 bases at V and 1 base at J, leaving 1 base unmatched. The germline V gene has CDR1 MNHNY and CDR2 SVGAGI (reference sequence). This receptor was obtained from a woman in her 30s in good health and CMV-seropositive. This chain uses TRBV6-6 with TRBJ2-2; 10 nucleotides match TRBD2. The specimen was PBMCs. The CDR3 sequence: CASSGLAVNTGELFF. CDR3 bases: TGTGCCAGCAGTGGACTAGCGGTGAACACCGGGGAGCTGTTTTTT.